The 3 T cell receptor beta chains presented below share a single source sample, sequenced in a study of OX40 agonist ivuxolimab in advanced cancers. Sequencing used immunoSEQ multiplex PCR; TCRdb keeps in-frame clones, though not all of them. This table holds more than 50,000 clones, approximately 87% found once. The material sequenced was CD4+ or CD8+ T cells sorted from blood, taken in a trial of the OX40 agonist ivuxolimab. Source of these receptors: an adult with an advanced solid tumor such as melanoma, head and neck, liver or kidney cancer.

The chain joins TRBV5-4 to TRBJ1-4; tentative D call: TRBD1 (6 bases). The CDR3 sequence is 15 residues long. Germline V gene sequence: CDR1 SGHNT, CDR2 YYREEE (reference sequence). V was pared by 0 bases and J by 6 bases, with 12 bases between. Here the CDR3 reads CASSLAGQGHEKLFF. In DNA form, the CDR3 reads TGTGCCAGCAGCTTGGCCGGGCAGGGGCATGAAAAACTGTTTTTT.

This clone was counted once. The chain combines TRBV5-1 with TRBJ1-2; D is perhaps TRBD1 (6 bases). V was pared by 4 bases and J by 0 bases, with 13 bases between. In germline, CDR1 is SGHRS, CDR2 YFSETQ. This CDR3 comprises 15 residues. In DNA, the CDR3 is TGCGCCAGCAGCCCGGGGACAAACCCTAACTATGGCTACACCTTC. Translating it yields CASSPGTNPNYGYTF. Looking up the rest from reference TRBV5-1 and TRBJ1-2 gives the full variable domain: KAGVTQTPRYLIKTRGQQVTLSCSPISGHRSVSWYQQTPGQGLQFLFEYFSETQRNKGNFPGRFSGRQFSNSRSEMNVSTLELGDSALYLCASSPGTNPNYGYTFGSGTRLTVV.

This chain joins TRBV7-9 and TRBJ2-3; TRBD2 matches 12 bases. This CDR3 is 19 amino acids long. The germline CDR1 and CDR2 sequences are SEHNR and FQNEAQ (reference sequence). V shed 3 bases, J shed 1 base, and the junction held 11 bases outside the gene matches. The CDR3 coding sequence is TGTGCCAGCAGCTTTCCCGGGACTTCTAGCGGGAGGGGCACAGATACGCAGTATTTT. It is translated as CASSFPGTSSGRGTDTQYF.